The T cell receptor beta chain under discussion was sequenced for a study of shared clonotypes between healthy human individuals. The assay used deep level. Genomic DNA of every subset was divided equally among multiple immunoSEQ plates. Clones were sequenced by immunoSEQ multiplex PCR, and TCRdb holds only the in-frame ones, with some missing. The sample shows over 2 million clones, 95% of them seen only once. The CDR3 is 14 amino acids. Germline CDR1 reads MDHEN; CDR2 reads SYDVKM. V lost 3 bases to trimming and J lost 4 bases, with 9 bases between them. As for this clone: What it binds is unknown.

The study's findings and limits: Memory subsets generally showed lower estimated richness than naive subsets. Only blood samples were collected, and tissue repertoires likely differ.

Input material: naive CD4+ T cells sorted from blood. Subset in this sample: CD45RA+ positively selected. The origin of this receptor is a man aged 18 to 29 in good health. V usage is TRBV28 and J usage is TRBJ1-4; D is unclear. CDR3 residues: CASSLVQLNEKLFF. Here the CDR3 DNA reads TGTGCCAGCAGTTTGGTACAGCTTAATGAAAAACTGTTTTTT.